This is a list of T cell receptor beta chains from one sample in a study of vaccination effects on CD4 cells after COVID-19. Which antigens these TCRs recognize remains unknown. This table comes from immunoSEQ multiplex PCR, and its TCRdb copy is limited to in-frame clones, with some not included. The sample yields 20,000 to 25,000 clones, under 75% seen once. Sequencing was performed on CD4+ T cells from PBMCs cultured with HCoV-NL63 spike peptides, taken before COVID-19 vaccination. The receptors shown here come from a human donor who received a COVID-19 vaccine. Both conserved end residues are part of each CDR3. The D gene is left open where the match is weak. Not every row has a clone size; where given, it reads once, few, many or a size class.

CDR3nt	CDR3aa	len	abundance	v_gene	j_gene	d_gene
TGTGCCTGGAGTGTACTGCGGGGGCGGAGGGCCAATGAAGCTTTCTTT	CAWSVLRGRRANEAFF	16	.	TRBV30	TRBJ1-1	.
TGTGCCAGCGGACAGGGGGCTAATTCACCCCTCCACTTT	CASGQGANSPLHF	13	few	TRBV6-1	TRBJ1-6	TRBD1
TGTGCCATAGCCGGGACAGTATCCTACGAGCAGTACTTC	CAIAGTVSYEQYF	13	once	TRBV10-3	TRBJ2-7	TRBD1
TGTGCCAGCAGCCCAGATGGAAACACCATATATTTT	CASSPDGNTIYF	12	.	TRBV3-1/TRBV3-2	TRBJ1-3	.
TGCAGTGTCGGACAGGGGACTGAAGCTTTCTTT	CSVGQGTEAFF	11	.	TRBV20-1	TRBJ1-1	TRBD1
TGCGCCAGCAGCCAACCGGACAGGAATGAAGCTTTCTTT	CASSQPDRNEAFF	13	few	TRBV4-1	TRBJ1-1	TRBD1
TGTGCCAGCAGCCCCGGACTAGCGGGTGCCTACGAGCAGTACTTC	CASSPGLAGAYEQYF	15	few	TRBV7-2	TRBJ2-7	TRBD2
TGTGCCTGGACTCCCCCCGGGACAGGGGTCACCGGGGAGCTGTTTTTT	CAWTPPGTGVTGELFF	16	.	TRBV30	TRBJ2-2	TRBD1
TGCGCCAGCAGCTTGGCCGGTCGAGGAAACACCATATATTTT	CASSLAGRGNTIYF	14	.	TRBV5-1	TRBJ1-3	.
.	CASSWGQGSYEQYF	14	.	TRBV12-1	TRBJ2-7	.
TGTGCCAGCAGTCGGGACAATCGGGAGACCCAGTACTTC	CASSRDNRETQYF	13	.	TRBV6-5	TRBJ2-5	.
TGTGCCAGCAGCGGTAACAGCCTGAACACTGAAGCTTTCTTT	CASSGNSLNTEAFF	14	.	TRBV9	TRBJ1-1	.
TGTGCCAGCAGCCTTGAAAACAAGCGGTGCTACACCTTC	CASSLENKRCYTF	13	.	TRBV3-1/TRBV3-2	TRBJ1-2	.
TGTGCCAGCAGTGATTTTCTAGGACAGGGTAACATTCAGTACTTC	CASSDFLGQGNIQYF	15	.	TRBV6-1	TRBJ2-4	TRBD1
TGCAGCGTTGGTACCGGGACAGGGAGACAAGAGACCCAGTACTTC	CSVGTGTGRQETQYF	15	.	TRBV29-1	TRBJ2-5	TRBD1
TGTGCCAGCAGCCAGACAGGGAGGGAGACCCAGTACTTC	CASSQTGRETQYF	13	few	TRBV6-5	TRBJ2-5	.
TGCGCCAGCGCAAGGGCCGGGACTAGCTCCTACGAGCAGTACTTC	CASARAGTSSYEQYF	15	.	TRBV5-1	TRBJ2-7	TRBD2
TGTGCCAGCTCAGAGGACAGCCGCTATGGCTACACCTTC	CASSEDSRYGYTF	13	.	TRBV18	TRBJ1-2	.
TGTGCCAGCAGACTTCTAGCGGGAGAAGACAATGAGCAGTTCTTC	CASRLLAGEDNEQFF	15	.	TRBV5-4	TRBJ2-1	TRBD2
TGTGCCAGCAGCTTTCCCGTGTCAGATACGCAGTATTTT	CASSFPVSDTQYF	13	.	TRBV7-9	TRBJ2-3	.
TGTGCCAGCAGGGATTCAGGGGGCTATGGCTACACCTTC	CASRDSGGYGYTF	13	.	TRBV6-5	TRBJ1-2	TRBD1
TGTGCCAGCCAATCGGGACAAACTAGCAATCAGCCCCAGCATTTT	CASQSGQTSNQPQHF	15	medium-sized	TRBV27	TRBJ1-5	.
TGTGCCAGCAGGTACCGACAGGGGGTTGACACTGAAGCTTTCTTT	CASRYRQGVDTEAFF	15	few	TRBV3-1/TRBV3-2	TRBJ1-1	TRBD1
TGTGCCAGCAGTGAACTTATCGGCGGCTACACCTTC	CASSELIGGYTF	12	few	TRBV2	TRBJ1-2	.
TGTGCCAGCAGTTTTATCCCCGGGACAGGTAGCTATGGCTACACCTTC	CASSFIPGTGSYGYTF	16	.	TRBV27	TRBJ1-2	TRBD1
TGCGCCAGCAGCTTGGTCCCCGATAGCTCCTACGAGCAGTACTTC	CASSLVPDSSYEQYF	15	few	TRBV5-1	TRBJ2-7	.
TGTGCCAGCAGTTACTGGGGGGAAGCTTTCTTT	CASSYWGEAFF	11	.	TRBV6-5	TRBJ1-1	.